This T cell receptor (beta chain) was observed in a study of shared clonotypes between healthy human individuals. Study-wide context: There were three CD4 naive, three CD4 memory, two CD8 naive and one CD8 memory plates per donor.

The germline V gene has CDR1 SSHAT and CDR2 FNYEAQ (reference sequence). The V gene lost 0 bases and the J gene lost 5 bases, with 13 bases spanning the gap. This CDR3 spans 15 amino acids. The table came from immunoSEQ multiplex PCR; TCRdb's copy has only in-frame clones and leaves some out. The sample shows millions of clones, 90% to 95% of them seen only once. The donors were all Caucasian adults (living in Nashville, Tennessee). This clone was observed a single time. Sequenced input: naive CD4+ T cells from PBMCs. Subset indicated: CD45RA+ positively selected. The chain carries TRBV7-7 and TRBJ2-5; D may be TRBD2 (6 bases). The TCR sequence derives from a man between 18 and 29 years old in good health. Some clones in this sample may be carry-over from other donors' samples. CDR3 sequence (DNA): TGTGCCAGCAGCTTAGCGGGTGCAGCGGGTGAGACCCAGTACTTC. Protein: CASSLAGAAGETQYF.